These 8 T cell receptor beta chains originate from one sample sequenced in a study of T cells in Graves' hyperthyroidism and ophthalmopathy. TCR beta CDR3 sequences were amplified from RNA transcripts. The HTBI primer set served for first-round RT-PCR of the TCR CDR3. TCRdb redid the calling of the multiplex PCR reads with MiXCR, one entry per CDR3 protein. The data show 600,000 to 850,000 distinct CDR3 sequences, 15% to 20% seen once. Sequencing input: blood. These TCRs come from a woman aged 45-59 years with Graves' hyperthyroidism that later progressed to Graves' ophthalmopathy.

This chain uses TRBV20-1 with TRBJ2-7; a possible D gene is TRBD2 (6 bases). V was shortened by 2 bases and J by 3 bases, with 14 bases between the two germline ends. The CDR3 has 14 amino acids. Germline-derived CDR1 and CDR2 are DFQATT and SNEGSKA (reference sequence). CDR3 sequence: CSARTRRGFYEQYF. CDR3 coding DNA: TGCAGTGCTAGAACGCGGCGGGGCTTCTACGAGCAGTACTTC.

V gene TRBV27 combines with J gene TRBJ2-3; weak D call: TRBD1 (5 bases). Germline CDR1 reads MNHEY; CDR2 reads SMNVEV (reference sequence). This CDR3 is built from 15 residues. The V end was cut by 2 bases, the J end by 2 bases, with 11 bases between. This chain's CDR3 is CASSLTQGYTDTQYF. The CDR3 region has the DNA TGTGCCAGCAGTTTAACGCAGGGATACACAGATACGCAGTATTTT.

V is TRBV2 and J is TRBJ2-1; either TRBD1 or TRBD2 may fit D (7 bases each). The V end was cut by 7 bases, the J end by 4 bases, with 17 bases between. Germline CDR1 and CDR2: SNHLY and FYNNEI. CDR3 length: 15 residues. The CDR3: CASMVPGGGYNEQFF. The CDR3 nucleotides read TGTGCCAGCATGGTTCCAGGGGGGGGGTACAATGAGCAGTTCTTC.

The sample holds many counts of this clonotype. CDR3 protein: CASSQAGQGGEAFF. The CDR3, as DNA: TGTGCCAGCAGCCAAGCGGGACAGGGCGGTGAAGCTTTCTTT. The V and J genes are TRBV4-2 and TRBJ1-1; TRBD1 aligns across 9 bases. Germline assignment: CDR1 LGHNA and CDR2 YNFKEQ. After removal of 1 base from V and 7 bases from J, the junction contained 4 bases not matched to a gene. The CDR3 extends over 14 amino acids.

This clonotype showed up many times. The genes are TRBV3-1 and TRBJ1-6; weak D call: TRBD1 (5 bases). This CDR3 spans 18 amino acids. Deletions cut 1 base from V and 8 bases from J, with 21 bases between. From germline, CDR1 is LGHDT and CDR2 YNNKEL (reference sequence). CDR3 DNA: TGTGCCAGCAGCCAAGGCATCCTCCGGGCAGGGAGGGATTCACCCCTCCACTTT. Protein product: CASSQGILRAGRDSPLHF.

The genes are TRBV7-2 and TRBJ1-1, with a weak D call TRBD1 (5 bases). V lost 5 bases and J lost 8, with 12 bases in between. CDR1 and CDR2 from the germline V gene are SGHTA and FQGNSA. This CDR3 contains 12 residues. The CDR3 nucleotides are TGTGCCAGCAGCGTGACAGCTAAAGAAGCTTTCTTT. This encodes CASSVTAKEAFF.

Notes on this clonotype: The junction does not match germline at one end; this may be a read error. The rearrangement links TRBV9 to TRBJ2-1, with D unclear. Per the germline V gene, CDR1 is SGDLS and CDR2 is YYNGEE. The CDR3 contains 15 residues. CDR3 in DNA: TGTGCCAGCAGCGTGGGTGTTAGTAAGTACACTGAGCAGTTCTTC. The encoded protein is CASSVGVSKYTEQFF.

The chain links TRBV6-1 to TRBJ2-2; D is perhaps TRBD1 or TRBD2 (5 bases each). V shed 3 bases and J shed 6 bases, with 8 bases lying between them. CDR3 length: 13 amino acids. The germline V gene has CDR1 MNHNS and CDR2 SASEGT. The CDR3 bases are TGTGCCAGCAGTGACAGGGAGCCCGGGGAGCTGTTTTTT. This translates into CASSDREPGELFF.